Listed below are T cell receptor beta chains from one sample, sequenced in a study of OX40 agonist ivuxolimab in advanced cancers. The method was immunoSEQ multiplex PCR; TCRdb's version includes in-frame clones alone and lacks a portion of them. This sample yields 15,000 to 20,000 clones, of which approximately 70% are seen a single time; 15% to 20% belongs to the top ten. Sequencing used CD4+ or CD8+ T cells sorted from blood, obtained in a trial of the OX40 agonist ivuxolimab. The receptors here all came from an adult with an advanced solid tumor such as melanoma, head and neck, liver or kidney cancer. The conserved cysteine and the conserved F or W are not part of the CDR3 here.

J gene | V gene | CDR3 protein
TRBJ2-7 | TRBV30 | AWSPPTSGTTLPYEQY
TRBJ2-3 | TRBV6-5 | ASSYSAEYTDTQY
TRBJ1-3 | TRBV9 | ASSTLGDSGNTIY
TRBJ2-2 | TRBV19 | ASSISQGFTGELF
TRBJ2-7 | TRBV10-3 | AIRDYYEQY
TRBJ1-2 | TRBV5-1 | ASSFEGGSDGYT
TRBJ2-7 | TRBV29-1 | SVEGAGLPYEQY
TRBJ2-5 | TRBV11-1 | ASSLNRVGETQY
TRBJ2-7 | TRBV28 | ASILSGSSYEQY
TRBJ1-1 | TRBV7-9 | ASSLGWQGANTEAF
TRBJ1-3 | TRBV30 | AWSQGSGNTIY
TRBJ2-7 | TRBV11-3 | ASSYGTGSYEQY
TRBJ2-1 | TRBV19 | ASSTLAGGYNEQF
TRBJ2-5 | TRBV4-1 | ASSPGLEWGRQETQY
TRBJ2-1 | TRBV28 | ASRATGNSYNEQF
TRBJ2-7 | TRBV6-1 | ASSSQESYEQY
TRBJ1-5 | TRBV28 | ASSPDHSNQPQH
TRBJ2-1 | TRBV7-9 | ASSPRTSGREGHNEQF
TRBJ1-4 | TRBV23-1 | ASQGYGVGEKLF
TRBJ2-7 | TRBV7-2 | ASSLDPSEQY
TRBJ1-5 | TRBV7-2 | ASSFVGQGYSNQPQH
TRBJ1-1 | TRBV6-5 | ASSPANTEAF